The source of this T cell receptor beta chain is a study of blood T cell repertoires in COVID-19. Study details: Specimens from acute and convalescent COVID-19 originated in the United States, Italy and Spain. PBMCs, B-cell-depleted T cells, or T cells provided the cDNA or gDNA that made up the material.

The CDR3 has 13 amino acids. Germline V gene data show CDR1 as SNHLY and CDR2 as FYNNEI. Germline trimming cut 9 bases from V and 5 bases from J; bases unmatched to any gene: 9. Authors' processing steps: Amplification with reference gene primers provided the estimates of nucleated cell counts. Generated by immunoSEQ multiplex PCR, the TCRdb table keeps only in-frame clones and is missing some. V, J and clone size reflect that table, while D and trimming were determined from the DNA. Counted here are approximately 160,000 clones, approximately 80% occurring once; the ten biggest clones make up 3.7%. The receptor's source is a woman of 80 years or more with acute or convalescent COVID-19. Sequencing was carried out using peripheral blood. The chain employs TRBV2 and TRBJ2-7, with TRBD1 matching over 8 bases. The CDR3 nucleotides read TGTGCCAGAGCCGACAGGGGAAAAAACGAGCAGTACTTC. Its translation is CARADRGKNEQYF.